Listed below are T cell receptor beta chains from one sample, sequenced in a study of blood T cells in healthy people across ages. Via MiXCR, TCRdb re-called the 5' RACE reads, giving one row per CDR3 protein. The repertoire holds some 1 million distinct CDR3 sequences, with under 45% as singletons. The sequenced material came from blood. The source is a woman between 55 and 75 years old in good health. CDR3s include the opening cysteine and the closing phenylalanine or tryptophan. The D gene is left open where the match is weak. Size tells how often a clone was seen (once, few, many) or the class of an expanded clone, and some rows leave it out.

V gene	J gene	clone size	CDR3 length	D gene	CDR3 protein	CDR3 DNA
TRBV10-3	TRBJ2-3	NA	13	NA	CAISGGWTDTQYF	TGTGCCATCAGTGGGGGCTGGACAGATACGCAGTATTTT
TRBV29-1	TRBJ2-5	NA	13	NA	CSVEEWPNNEQYF	TGCAGCGTTGAAGAGTGGCCTAACAATGAGCAGTACTTC
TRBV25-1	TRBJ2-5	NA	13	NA	CASNPPGKETQYF	TGTGCCAGCAACCCACCAGGAAAAGAGACCCAGTACTTC
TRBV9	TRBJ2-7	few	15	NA	CASSVGGGQSYEQYF	TGTGCCAGCAGCGTAGGTGGGGGGCAGTCCTACGAGCAGTACTTC
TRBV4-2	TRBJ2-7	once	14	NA	CASSQDRGSHEQYF	TGTGCCAGCAGCCAAGATAGGGGTTCCCACGAGCAGTACTTC
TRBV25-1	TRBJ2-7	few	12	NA	CASRAAWDEQYF	TGTGCCAGCCGCGCGGCTTGGGACGAGCAGTACTTC
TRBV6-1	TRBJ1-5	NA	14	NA	CASCRQRRNQPQHF	TGTGCCTCCTGCCGACAGAGGCGCAATCAGCCCCAGCATTTT
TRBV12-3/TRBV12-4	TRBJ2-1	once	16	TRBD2	CASSHRTSGPYNEQFF	TGCGCCAGCAGCCATCGGACTAGCGGACCTTACAATGAGCAGTTCTTC
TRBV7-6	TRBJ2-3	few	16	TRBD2	CASSLGIAGATDTQYF	TGTGCCAGCAGCTTAGGAATAGCGGGGGCCACAGATACGCAGTATTTT
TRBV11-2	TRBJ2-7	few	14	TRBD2	CASSSTSGFNEQYF	TGTGCCAGCAGCTCGACTAGCGGGTTCAACGAGCAGTACTTC
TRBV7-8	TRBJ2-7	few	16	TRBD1	CASSVGNRGPLYEQYF	TGTGCCAGCAGCGTAGGGAACAGGGGTCCCCTCTACGAGCAGTACTTC
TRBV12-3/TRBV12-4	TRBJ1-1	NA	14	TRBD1	CASTLDRGGTEAFF	TGTGCCAGCACCTTAGACAGGGGAGGCACTGAAGCTTTCTTT
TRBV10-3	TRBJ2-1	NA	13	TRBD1	CAISPTGVNEQFF	TGTGCCATCAGTCCGACAGGGGTCAATGAGCAGTTCTTC
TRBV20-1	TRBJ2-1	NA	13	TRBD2	CSATGTSNNEQFF	TGCAGTGCCACCGGGACTAGTAATAATGAGCAGTTCTTC
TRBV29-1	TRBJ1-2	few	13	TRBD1	CSVSGQDFYGYTF	TGCAGCGTGTCCGGACAGGACTTCTATGGCTACACCTTC
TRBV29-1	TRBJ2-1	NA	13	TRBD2	CSVASGVYNEQFF	TGCAGCGTTGCTAGCGGGGTCTACAATGAGCAGTTCTTC
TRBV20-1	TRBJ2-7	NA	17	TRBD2	CSARDKSSGREAYEQYF	TGCAGTGCTAGAGATAAGTCTAGCGGGAGGGAAGCCTACGAGCAGTACTTC
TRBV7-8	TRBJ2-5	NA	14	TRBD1	CASSPRTGIRTQYF	TGTGCCAGCAGCCCTCGGACAGGAATTAGGACCCAGTACTTC
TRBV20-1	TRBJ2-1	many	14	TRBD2	CSAHGTSGRNEQFF	TGCAGTGCTCACGGGACTAGCGGGAGAAATGAGCAGTTCTTC
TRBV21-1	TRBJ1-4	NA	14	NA	CASSDGPGDEKLFF	TGTGCCAGCAGCGACGGACCAGGAGATGAAAAACTGTTTTTT
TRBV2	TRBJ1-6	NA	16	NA	CASSDGGQMMGSPLHF	TGTGCCAGCAGTGATGGAGGACAGATGATGGGTTCACCCCTCCACTTT
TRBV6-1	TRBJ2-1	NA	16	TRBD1	CASSELGTGIRDEQFF	TGTGCCAGCAGTGAATTGGGGACAGGCATTCGCGATGAGCAGTTCTTC
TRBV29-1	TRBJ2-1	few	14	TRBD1	CSVRGDSSLNEQFF	TGCAGCGTGAGAGGGGACAGCTCCTTAAATGAGCAGTTCTTC
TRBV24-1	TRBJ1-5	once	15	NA	CATSDAGEGNQPQHF	TGTGCCACCAGTGATGCCGGGGAGGGCAATCAGCCCCAGCATTTT
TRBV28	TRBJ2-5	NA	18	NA	CASSPWVWRGGSQETQYF	TGTGCCAGCAGTCCTTGGGTTTGGCGAGGGGGTTCCCAAGAGACCCAGTACTTC
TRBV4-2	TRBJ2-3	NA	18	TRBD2	CASSQDRWGGTSTDTQYF	TGTGCCAGCAGCCAAGACCGGTGGGGGGGTACTAGCACAGATACGCAGTATTTT
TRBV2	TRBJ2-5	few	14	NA	CASSARQGPGEQYF	TGTGCCAGCAGTGCGCGGCAGGGGCCCGGGGAGCAGTACTTC
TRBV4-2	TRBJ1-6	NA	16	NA	CANSQEGRGSDSPLHF	TGTGCCAACAGCCAAGAGGGTAGGGGGTCGGATTCACCCCTCCACTTT
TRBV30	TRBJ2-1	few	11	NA	CAWNPGNEQFF	TGTGCCTGGAACCCAGGGAATGAGCAGTTCTTC
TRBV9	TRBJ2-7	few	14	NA	CASSVASEAYEQYF	TGTGCCAGCAGCGTAGCGTCTGAAGCCTACGAGCAGTACTTC
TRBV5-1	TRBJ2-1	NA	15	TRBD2	CASSLVTSGNNEQFF	TGCGCCAGCAGCTTGGTTACTAGCGGTAACAATGAGCAGTTCTTC
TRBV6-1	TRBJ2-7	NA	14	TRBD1	CASSATQTGAEQYF	TGTGCCAGCAGTGCCACTCAGACAGGGGCCGAGCAGTACTTC
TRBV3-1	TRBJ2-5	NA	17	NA	CASSQEVSGGPLETQYF	TGTGCCAGCAGCCAAGAAGTCTCCGGGGGGCCCCTAGAGACCCAGTACTTC
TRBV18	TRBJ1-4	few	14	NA	CASSRQSADEKLFF	TGTGCCAGCTCCAGACAGTCCGCGGATGAAAAACTGTTTTTT
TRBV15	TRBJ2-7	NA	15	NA	CATSKPTGTSYEQYF	TGTGCCACCAGCAAACCGACAGGAACCTCCTACGAGCAGTACTTC
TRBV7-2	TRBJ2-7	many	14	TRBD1	CASSLRTGAHEQYF	TGTGCCAGCAGCTTGAGGACAGGGGCACACGAGCAGTACTTC
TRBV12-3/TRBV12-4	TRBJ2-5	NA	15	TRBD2	CASALTSGFQEPQYF	TGTGCCAGCGCATTGACTAGCGGGTTCCAAGAGCCCCAGTACTTC
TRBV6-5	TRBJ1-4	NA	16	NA	CASSSSRQTSNEKLFF	TGTGCCAGCAGTTCATCCCGACAGACCTCTAATGAAAAACTGTTTTTT
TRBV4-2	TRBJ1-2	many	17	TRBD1	CASSPNRPGQGLYGYTF	TGTGCCAGCAGTCCGAACCGTCCGGGACAGGGACTCTATGGCTACACCTTC
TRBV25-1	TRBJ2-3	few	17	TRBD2	CASSEYGASGRTDTQYF	TGTGCCAGCAGTGAATATGGGGCTAGCGGGAGAACAGATACGCAGTATTTT
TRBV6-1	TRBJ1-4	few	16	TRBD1	CASSIGGSATNEKLFF	TGTGCCAGCAGTATAGGGGGCTCGGCAACTAATGAAAAACTGTTTTTT